The 29 T cell receptor beta chains listed next were all sequenced from one sample in a study of T cells in Graves' hyperthyroidism and ophthalmopathy. There were TCR beta CDR3 regions amplified from RNA transcripts. Carried out on the TCR CDR3, a first-round RT-PCR used the HTBI primer set. TCRdb reprocessed the multiplex PCR reads with MiXCR, giving one entry per CDR3 protein. This table has roughly 700,000 distinct CDR3 sequences, approximately 15% appearing once. Sequencing was done on a sample of blood. All receptors come from a man aged 45-65 years with Graves' hyperthyroidism.

This clonotype was seen many times. The chain is built from TRBV20-1 and TRBJ1-4; a weak D match, TRBD1 (5 bases). This CDR3 contains 15 residues. Germline CDR1 reads DFQATT; CDR2 reads SNEGSKA (reference sequence). The V and J ends lost 0 bases and 3 bases respectively, with 11 bases between them. The CDR3 coding sequence is TGCAGTGCTAGAGATCGTGGGGCCTCTAATGAAAAACTGTTTTTT. It specifies CSARDRGASNEKLFF.

This clonotype showed up just a few times. The gene calls are TRBV5-1 and TRBJ1-1; 7 nucleotides align to TRBD1. The germline V gene has CDR1 SGHRS and CDR2 YFSETQ. After removal of 1 base from V and 0 bases from J, the junction contained 12 bases not matched to a gene. The CDR3 consists of 18 residues. The CDR3 spells CASSLSPHNRGMNTEAFF. For the CDR3, the DNA is TGCGCCAGCAGCTTGTCCCCCCACAACAGGGGAATGAACACTGAAGCTTTCTTT.

V and J are TRBV6-2 or TRBV6-3 and TRBJ2-1; TRBD2 might be the D (6 bases). This CDR3 comprises 14 residues. Trimming removed 2 bases from V and 7 bases from J, with 12 bases in between. The germline CDR1 and CDR2 sequences are MNHEY and SVGEGT. The CDR3, as DNA: TGTGCCAGCAGTTACCGGGACTCTACGAATGAGCAGTTCTTC. It encodes CASSYRDSTNEQFF.

The chain couples TRBV6-5 to TRBJ2-1; 8 bases match TRBD2. V trimming: 4 bases; J trimming: 8 bases; junction bases outside the gene matches: 4. Germline V gives CDR1 MNHEY, CDR2 SVGAGI. The CDR3 runs to 13 residues. For the CDR3, the DNA is TGTGCCAGCAGTTGGAAAGCGGGAGATGAGCAGTTCTTC. Amino acids: CASSWKAGDEQFF.

A few counts support this clonotype. This sequence joins TRBV9 and TRBJ1-5; TRBD1 is a possible D gene (5 bases). V shed 0 bases and J shed 3 bases, with 10 bases lying between them. This CDR3 is built from 15 residues. Germline assignment: CDR1 SGDLS and CDR2 YYNGEE. CDR3 in amino acids: CASSVEGTVNQPQHF. The CDR3 DNA sequence: TGTGCCAGCAGCGTAGAGGGGACGGTCAATCAGCCCCAGCATTTT.

This clonotype appeared many times. The chain recombines TRBV6-1 with TRBJ2-2; 8 positions match TRBD1. With V trimmed by 0 bases and J by 4 bases, 25 bases remained unmatched. Germline values: CDR1 MNHNS, CDR2 SASEGT. CDR3 length equals 23 residues. CDR3 in DNA: TGTGCCAGCAGTGAAGCGCTTCTTAGAGATGGACAGGGTTCATCTCAGGCCACCGGGGAGCTGTTTTTT. Protein: CASSEALLRDGQGSSQATGELFF.

In this sample, this clonotype turned up a few times. The chain joins TRBV27 to TRBJ2-2; TRBD1 aligns across 7 bases. CDR3 length equals 15 residues. Germline lookup yields CDR1 MNHEY and CDR2 SMNVEV (reference sequence). Losses at the gene ends were 5 bases for V and 4 bases for J; bases not matched to a gene: 7. CDR3 amino acids: CASSETGSGTGELFF. CDR3 sequence (DNA): TGTGCCAGCAGTGAGACAGGGTCGGGCACCGGGGAGCTGTTTTTT.

This clonotype was counted at least ten times. The CDR3 loop reads CATSRGGQGYNEQFF. For the CDR3, the DNA is TGTGCCACCAGCAGAGGGGGACAGGGCTACAATGAGCAGTTCTTC. The genes are TRBV15 and TRBJ2-1; 9 bases align to TRBD1. From germline, CDR1 is LNHNV and CDR2 YYDKDF (reference sequence). This CDR3 contains 15 residues. V shed 1 base and J 3 bases; nucleotides not matched to a gene: 1.

The table lists this clonotype with a few counts. This rearrangement joins TRBV14 to TRBJ2-5; 8 bases line up with TRBD1. CDR1 and CDR2 (germline): SGHDN, FVKESK. V gave up 8 bases and J gave up 5 bases; unmatched junction bases: 7. CDR3 length: 13 amino acids. The CDR3 sequence: CASSGGGSETQYF. The CDR3 DNA reads as TGTGCCAGCTCAGGGGGCGGGTCGGAGACCCAGTACTTC. The variable domain in full, completed from reference TRBV14 and TRBJ2-5, reads EAGVTQFPSHSVIEKGQTVTLRCDPISGHDNLYWYRRVMGKEIKFLLHFVKESKQDESGMPNNRFLAERTGGTYSTLKVQPAELEDSGVYFCASSGGGSETQYFGPGTRLLVL.

The CDR3 loop is CASSVSQGTGQPQHF. CDR3 nucleotide sequence: TGTGCCAGCAGTGTGTCCCAGGGAACAGGGCAGCCCCAGCATTTT. This rearrangement joins TRBV2 to TRBJ1-5; D possibly corresponds to TRBD1 (6 bases). This CDR3 is 15 amino acids long. V lost 4 bases, J lost 7 bases, and 17 bases lay in between. The germline V gene encodes CDR1 SNHLY and CDR2 FYNNEI.

This clonotype was seen more than once but under ten times. The V call is TRBV20-1, the J call TRBJ2-7; D not resolved. V was clipped by 2 bases and J by 0 bases, with 14 bases between them. The CDR3 sequence is 15 residues long. Germline lookup yields CDR1 DFQATT and CDR2 SNEGSKA (reference sequence). The CDR3 is CSARPIRASSYEQYF. The CDR3 DNA follows: TGCAGTGCTAGACCGATCCGGGCTAGCTCCTACGAGCAGTACTTC.

V and J are TRBV6-1 and TRBJ2-1, with a weak D call TRBD2 (5 bases). V dropped 8 bases and J dropped 4 bases, with 21 bases sitting between them. CDR3 length: 16 amino acids. In germline, CDR1 is MNHNS, CDR2 SASEGT. DNA of the CDR3: TGTGCCAGCCACACGGAAGGATTTGGGAGTTACAATGAGCAGTTCTTC. Encoded protein: CASHTEGFGSYNEQFF.

The V gene is TRBV28, the J gene TRBJ2-7; 10 nucleotides align to TRBD2. The CDR3 runs to 14 residues. Germline assignment: CDR1 MDHEN and CDR2 SYDVKM. The V gene end was trimmed by 8 bases and the J gene end by 6 bases; junction bases not matched to a gene: 10. CDR3 nucleotide sequence: TGTGCCAGCCAAAAGCGGGAGGGAACCTTCGAGCAGTACTTC. Amino acid sequence: CASQKREGTFEQYF. The whole variable domain, filled in from reference TRBV28 and TRBJ2-7, reads DVKVTQSSRYLVKRTGEKVFLECVQDMDHENMFWYRQDPGLGLRLIYFSYDVKMKEKGDIPEGYSVSREKKERFSLILESASTNQTSMYLCASQKREGTFEQYFGPGTRLTVT.

This clonotype was counted many times. This chain uses TRBV27 with TRBJ2-5; no clear D. V was pared by 0 bases and J by 1 base, with 9 bases between. In germline, CDR1 is MNHEY, CDR2 SMNVEV (reference sequence). The CDR3 has 15 residues. In DNA, the CDR3 is TGTGCCAGCAGTTTATCAAGTGGCTCCCAAGAGACCCAGTACTTC. The encoded protein is CASSLSSGSQETQYF.

The genes are TRBV19 and TRBJ2-5; D possibly corresponds to TRBD1 (6 bases). The CDR3 is 14 residues long. Germline V gives CDR1 LNHDA, CDR2 SQIVND (reference sequence). V was cut by 4 bases and J by 2 bases, with 11 bases left in between. The CDR3 DNA reads as TGTGCCAGTAGTAGCTCGGACAGACAAGAGACCCAGTACTTC. It is translated as CASSSSDRQETQYF.

The V call is TRBV7-9, the J call TRBJ2-5; D unclear. In germline, CDR1 is SEHNR, CDR2 FQNEAQ (reference sequence). Trimming shortened V by 1 base and J by 5 bases, and 17 bases separated the two germline ends. The CDR3 spans 16 residues. CDR3 residues: CASSLGGVPSRETQYF. For the CDR3, the DNA is TGTGCCAGCAGCTTAGGTGGGGTACCTAGTCGGGAGACCCAGTACTTC.

This clonotype was counted at least ten times. This chain connects TRBV6-1 to TRBJ2-7; no reliable D call. This CDR3 comprises 14 residues. Germline CDR1 MNHNS, CDR2 SASEGT. Trimming cost V 4 bases and J 0 bases, with 10 bases left between them. The CDR3 loop is CASSVPDLSYEQYF. CDR3 in DNA: TGTGCCAGCAGTGTCCCTGACCTCTCCTACGAGCAGTACTTC.

This clonotype occurred many times. The chain recombines TRBV28 with TRBJ2-7; D is ambiguous. Trimming removed 1 base at V and 5 bases at J, with 9 bases between. The CDR3 has 13 amino acids. CDR1 and CDR2 from the germline V gene are MDHEN and SYDVKM. The CDR3 is CASSLSPLDEQYF. The CDR3 coding sequence is TGTGCCAGCAGTTTATCCCCTCTGGACGAGCAGTACTTC.

This clonotype was seen at least ten times. This chain joins TRBV28 and TRBJ1-6; possible D gene TRBD1, 6 bases. The CDR3 totals 16 residues. The germline V gene has CDR1 MDHEN and CDR2 SYDVKM. V was shortened by 4 bases and J by 4 bases, with 14 bases between the two germline ends. The CDR3 coding sequence is TGTGCCAGCAGTTCCTCTGGAGGGGGATATAATTCACCCCTCCACTTT. Amino acids: CASSSSGGGYNSPLHF.

This chain uses TRBV7-9 with TRBJ2-4, with 11 bases matching TRBD2. This CDR3 has 22 residues. V was pared by 4 bases and J by 0 bases, with 20 bases of the junction left unmatched. Germline V lookup: CDR1 SEHNR, CDR2 FQNEAQ (reference sequence). CDR3 coding DNA: TGTGCCAGCAGCTCCAATAGGGGACTACTAGCGGGGGCATTGATAGCCAAAAACATTCAGTACTTC. Translating gives CASSSNRGLLAGALIAKNIQYF.

This chain joins TRBV6-2 or TRBV6-3 and TRBJ2-3, with a tentative D call TRBD2 (6 bases). Trimming stripped 5 bases from V and 0 bases from J, with 12 bases between. This CDR3 has 15 amino acids. Germline-derived CDR1 and CDR2 are MNHEY and SVGEGT. In nucleotides, the CDR3 is TGTGCCAGCAGTACGACTAGGACAAGCACAGATACGCAGTATTTT. Protein product: CASSTTRTSTDTQYF.

This CDR3 is CASSPYSGTGAYEQYF. As DNA, the CDR3 is TGTGCCAGCAGCCCATACTCCGGGACAGGGGCCTACGAGCAGTACTTC. The chain uses TRBV7-6 and TRBJ2-7; 10 bases align to TRBD1. Trimming took 5 bases from V and 2 from J; bases not matched to a gene: 9. Germline V gene data show CDR1 as SGHVS and CDR2 as FNYEAQ. The CDR3 is 16 amino acids.

This rearrangement joins TRBV6-1 to TRBJ1-5; D might be TRBD1 (5 bases). In germline, CDR1 is MNHNS, CDR2 SASEGT. Between the trimmed V and J ends, which lost 5 bases and 0 bases, there was a span of 11 bases. The CDR3 totals 15 residues. CDR3 in DNA: TGTGCCAGCAGTAGGACACAAAGTAGCAATCAGCCCCAGCATTTT. It specifies CASSRTQSSNQPQHF.

This clonotype was detected ten times or more. This chain uses TRBV6-2 or TRBV6-3 with TRBJ2-2, with D possibly TRBD1 on 6 matching bases. Germline V gene data show CDR1 as MNHEY and CDR2 as SVGEGT. The CDR3 has 14 amino acids. Trimming stripped 4 bases from V and 4 bases from J, with 10 bases between. CDR3 nucleotide sequence: TGTGCCAGCAGTTCGATGACAGGCACCGGGGAGCTGTTTTTT. This gives the protein CASSSMTGTGELFF.

The chain recombines TRBV5-1 with TRBJ1-1; D uncertain. V shed 4 bases and J shed 1 base, with 11 bases lying between them. The CDR3 covers 14 residues. The germline V gene has CDR1 SGHRS and CDR2 YFSETQ. CDR3 protein: CASSLMQENTEAFF. The CDR3 nucleotides read TGCGCCAGCAGCCTGATGCAGGAGAACACTGAAGCTTTCTTT.

This clonotype was counted between two and nine times. V and J are TRBV6-2 or TRBV6-3 and TRBJ1-2, with 8 bases that match TRBD1. The CDR3 sequence is 17 residues long. After removal of 0 bases from V and 1 base from J, the junction contained 7 bases not matched to a gene. The V gene's germline CDR1 is MNHEY and CDR2 SVGEGT. CDR3 bases: TGTGCCAGCAGTTACTCGACAGGGGCAGCCTTTAACTATGGCTACACCTTC. Its protein is CASSYSTGAAFNYGYTF.

This clonotype was seen repeatedly, ten times or more. This chain connects TRBV12-3 or TRBV12-4 to TRBJ2-1; 10 bases fit TRBD2. Losses at the gene ends were 1 base for V and 4 bases for J; bases not matched to a gene: 7. The CDR3 consists of 17 residues. The CDR3, as DNA: TGTGCCAGCAGTTTAGTTCCTAGCGGGAGAGGGTACAATGAGCAGTTCTTC. Translation gives CASSLVPSGRGYNEQFF.

This clonotype was recorded at least ten times. J is TRBJ2-7 and V is TRBV24-1, with TRBD2 matching over 10 bases. Germline CDR1 reads KGHDR; CDR2 reads SFDVKD. CDR3 length: 16 amino acids. The V gene end was trimmed by 2 bases and the J gene end by 3 bases; junction bases not matched to a gene: 6. CDR3 bases: TGTGCCACCAGTGATTCGAGTAGCGGGAGGAACTACGAGCAGTACTTC. It codes for CATSDSSSGRNYEQYF.

This clonotype was found many times. The CDR3 coding sequence is TGTGCCAGCAGCTTAGCGAGTGGGGGCCTAGCTGGAAACACCATATATTTT. The encoded protein is CASSLASGGLAGNTIYF. The J gene is TRBJ1-3, the V gene TRBV7-6, with D perhaps matching TRBD1 (6 bases). CDR1 SGHVS and CDR2 FNYEAQ come from the germline V gene. With 0 bases removed from V and 2 bases from J, the gap between germline ends came to 14 bases. The CDR3 totals 17 residues.